A single sample is the source of the 14 T cell receptor beta chains below, sequenced in a study of long-term antiretroviral therapy in people with HIV (dated 2022 in TCRdb). The immunoSEQ hsTCRB v3.0 assay was used at survey level resolution to sequence the TRB variable region. What TCRdb holds here is the immuneACCESS table cut down to in-frame rearrangements. Part of the clones is not present; checked against another copy, under half of the missing clones reflect an unresolved V gene, and the others are unexplained. The table for this sample lists about 26,000 clones; 82% of them were counted only once. Jointly, the top ten make up about 14% of the sample. Sequences were derived from unsorted PBMCs, sampled 2.9 years after starting antiretroviral therapy. All receptors derive from a man aged 50 to 59 with HIV.

The chain employs TRBV7-8 and TRBJ1-2; unclear D gene. Germline V CDR1 and CDR2: SGHVS, FQNEAQ. V was clipped by 5 bases and J by 10 bases, with 17 bases between them. The CDR3 contains 13 residues. CDR3 region: CASSPPGRAYYTF. In DNA, the CDR3 is TGTGCCAGCAGCCCCCCCGGGAGGGCGTACTACACCTTC.

The chain carries TRBV11-2 and TRBJ2-1; D gene ambiguous. This CDR3 has 13 amino acids. Looked up from germline, CDR1 is SGHAT and CDR2 is FQNNGV. Trimming took off 8 bases at V and 9 bases at J, with 17 bases between the two ends. The CDR3 nucleotides are TGTGCCAGCCTCCGACCGTCTGGCGGTGAGCAGTTCTTC. Its translation is CASLRPSGGEQFF.

CDR3 protein: CASSWTSGGRQFF. CDR3 nucleotides: TGCGCCAGCAGCTGGACTAGCGGGGGCCGTCAGTTCTTC. The chain combines TRBV5-1 with TRBJ2-1; 13 nucleotides match TRBD2. The CDR3 is 13 amino acids. The germline CDR1 and CDR2 sequences are SGHRS and YFSETQ. With V trimmed by 3 bases and J by 13 bases, 4 bases remained unmatched.

The gene calls are TRBV4-1 and TRBJ1-2, with D perhaps TRBD1 (5 bases). The ends were cut back, 0 bases at V and 4 bases at J, with 12 bases in the middle. The CDR3 runs 15 residues. Per germline, CDR1 MGHRA and CDR2 YSYEKL. DNA of the CDR3: TGCGCCAGCAGCCAAGATCGGGGGGGTGGCTATGGCTACACCTTC. Protein product: CASSQDRGGGYGYTF.

This chain joins TRBV27 and TRBJ2-7; TRBD1 aligns across 7 bases. The germline gives CDR1 MNHEY, CDR2 SMNVEV (reference sequence). This CDR3 has 14 amino acids. The V and J ends lost 6 bases and 0 bases, in that order; junction bases with no gene match: 5. For the CDR3, the DNA is TGTGCCAGCAGGGAAGCAGGGGGCTCCTACGAGCAGTACTTC. Its translation: CASREAGGSYEQYF.

The V gene is TRBV2, the J gene TRBJ2-6; D not resolved. Germline V gene sequence: CDR1 SNHLY, CDR2 FYNNEI. This CDR3 spans 16 amino acids. The germline V and J ends were trimmed by 3 bases and 3 bases, with 12 bases remaining between them. The DNA for the CDR3 is TGTGCCAGCAGTGATTTTCCCTCTCGTGGGGCCAACGTCCTGACTTTC. It encodes CASSDFPSRGANVLTF.

The gene calls are TRBV7-6 and TRBJ2-7, with no clear D. Germline loops: CDR1 SGHVS, CDR2 FNYEAQ. This CDR3 has 12 residues. V shed 8 bases and J shed 2 bases, with 10 bases lying between them. The CDR3 is CASFTSAYEQYF. The CDR3 DNA reads as TGTGCCAGCTTCACGAGCGCCTACGAGCAGTACTTC.

The chain combines TRBV7-8 with TRBJ2-7, with TRBD1 as a possible D gene (5 bases). Trimming stripped 6 bases from V and 3 bases from J, with 9 bases between. CDR1 and CDR2 from the germline V gene are SGHVS and FQNEAQ. The CDR3 sequence is 12 residues long. In DNA, the CDR3 is TGTGCCAGCAGTCTAGGGGACTACGAGCAGTACTTC. Translation gives CASSLGDYEQYF.

The V call is TRBV13, the J call TRBJ1-1; possible D gene TRBD1, 5 bases. Trimming pared 1 base from V and 5 bases from J, leaving 14 bases between. The CDR3 runs to 15 residues. CDR1 PRHDT and CDR2 FYEKMQ come from the germline V gene (reference sequence). The CDR3 loop reads CASSLAGGGGTEAFF. The CDR3 nucleotides read TGTGCCAGCAGCTTAGCGGGTGGGGGAGGAACTGAAGCTTTCTTT.

The chain has TRBV19 and TRBJ2-3; the D gene is possibly TRBD2 (7 bases). The CDR3 spans 15 residues. V was cut by 5 bases and J by 5 bases, with 17 bases left in between. Germline V gives CDR1 LNHDA, CDR2 SQIVND (reference sequence). Here the CDR3 reads CASSPMGGAGDTQYF. As DNA, the CDR3 is TGTGCCAGTAGTCCCATGGGGGGGGCAGGAGATACGCAGTATTTT.

The V and J genes are TRBV9 and TRBJ2-1, with TRBD1 matching over 10 bases. J was trimmed by 3 bases and V by 0 bases; bases with no gene match: 3. This CDR3 region has 16 residues. Germline CDR1 and CDR2: SGDLS and YYNGEE. CDR3 residues: CASSVGTGGYYNEQFF. CDR3 bases: TGTGCCAGCAGCGTAGGGACAGGGGGGTACTACAATGAGCAGTTCTTC.

The V gene is TRBV11-2, the J gene TRBJ2-2; D is uncertain. The germline V gene encodes CDR1 SGHAT and CDR2 FQNNGV. The length of the CDR3 is 15 residues. The germline V and J ends were trimmed by 0 bases and 1 base, with 6 bases remaining between them. The CDR3 coding sequence is TGTGCCAGCAGCTTAGAGCCGTTGAACACCGGGGAGCTGTTTTTT. The encoded protein is CASSLEPLNTGELFF.

This clone came up a few times. This chain joins TRBV28 and TRBJ1-2; TRBD1 might be the D (5 bases). Germline V gene sequence: CDR1 MDHEN, CDR2 SYDVKM. The CDR3 is 15 amino acids. Trimming left V 4 bases short and J 7 bases short, with 19 bases between. The CDR3 region has the DNA TGTGCCAGCAGTTCATCGGGGGTTGAGGCTGGTGGCTACACCTTC. It is translated as CASSSSGVEAGGYTF.

This sequence joins TRBV7-8 and TRBJ2-5; D possibly matches TRBD1 or TRBD2 (6 bases each). The CDR3 runs to 14 residues. Trimming took 1 base from V and 4 from J, leaving 10 bases between them. CDR1 and CDR2 (germline): SGHVS, FQNEAQ. The CDR3 loop reads CASSLGRGPETQYF. Written as DNA, the CDR3 is TGTGCCAGCAGCTTAGGCCGGGGGCCAGAGACCCAGTACTTC.